Listed here are 15 T cell receptor beta chains from one sample, sequenced in a study of shared clonotypes between healthy human individuals. TCRdb's table, derived via immunoSEQ multiplex PCR, lists solely in-frame clones and lacks some. The sample contains 2,100,000 or so clones, approximately 96% of which appear only once. Specimen: naive CD4+ T cells sorted from blood. This sample's subset: CD45RA+ positively selected. All receptors derive from a man aged 18-30 years in good health.

The V and J genes are TRBV7-2 and TRBJ1-4; D is unclear. Germline-derived CDR1 and CDR2 are SGHTA and FQGNSA. This CDR3 has 14 residues. V was pared by 1 base and J by 8 bases, with 11 bases between. The CDR3 DNA reads as TGTGCCAGCAGCTTAGGGGAGGGTGGGGAAAAACTGTTTTTT. This sequence encodes CASSLGEGGEKLFF. Filled out from reference TRBV7-2 and TRBJ1-4, the complete variable domain reads GAGVSQSPSNKVTEKGKDVELRCDPISGHTALYWYRQSLGQGLEFLIYFQGNSAPDKSGLPSDRFSAERTGGSVSTLTIQRTQQEDSAVYLCASSLGEGGEKLFFGSGTQLSVL.

The chain recombines TRBV15 with TRBJ2-3; D might be TRBD2 (5 bases). The CDR3 totals 16 residues. With 1 base removed from V and 1 base from J, the gap between germline ends came to 12 bases. The germline CDR1 and CDR2 sequences are LNHNV and YYDKDF (reference sequence). CDR3 nucleotide sequence: TGTGCCACCAGCAGAGGGGAGACTCCCGGCACAGATACGCAGTATTTT. It translates to CATSRGETPGTDTQYF. Full variable domain (missing parts from reference TRBV15 and TRBJ2-3): DAMVIQNPRYQVTQFGKPVTLSCSQTLNHNVMYWYQQKSSQAPKLLFHYYDKDFNNEADTPDNFQSRRPNTSFCFLDIRSPGLGDTAMYLCATSRGETPGTDTQYFGPGTRLTVL.

The chain has TRBV15 and TRBJ2-5, with 10 bases that match TRBD2. The germline gives CDR1 LNHNV, CDR2 YYDKDF (reference sequence). This CDR3 spans 15 amino acids. The junction had 7 bases not matched to a gene; V was cut back by 4 bases and J by 5 bases. The CDR3 is CATSTSGRSGETQYF. CDR3 nucleotides: TGTGCCACCAGCACTAGCGGGAGATCAGGGGAGACCCAGTACTTC.

The chain recombines TRBV7-9 with TRBJ2-5; 8 bases line up with TRBD1. The CDR3 spans 15 residues. V shed 4 bases, J shed 5 bases, and the junction held 9 bases outside the gene matches. CDR1 is SEHNR and CDR2 is FQNEAQ in the germline V gene (reference sequence). CDR3: CASSYGQGMIETQYF. DNA of the CDR3: TGTGCCAGCAGCTACGGACAGGGAATGATTGAGACCCAGTACTTC.

V and J are TRBV9 and TRBJ1-4, with 8 bases that match TRBD1. The CDR3 is made up of 14 amino acids. After removal of 3 bases from V and 4 bases from J, the junction contained 2 bases not matched to a gene. From germline, CDR1 is SGDLS and CDR2 YYNGEE. This CDR3 reads CASSAQGVNEKLFF. The CDR3 DNA follows: TGTGCCAGCAGCGCACAGGGGGTTAATGAAAAACTGTTTTTT.

The rearrangement uses TRBV7-2 and TRBJ2-7, with 12 positions matching TRBD2. V shed 3 bases and J 7 bases; nucleotides not matched to a gene: 7. Germline V gene lookup returns CDR1 SGHTA and CDR2 FQGNSA. The CDR3 spans 15 residues. Here the CDR3 reads CASSFLLAGGREQYF. CDR3 DNA: TGTGCCAGCAGCTTCCTCCTAGCGGGGGGGCGAGAGCAGTACTTC.

This chain links TRBV4-1 with TRBJ1-2, with a tentative D call TRBD1 (5 bases). The V end lost 0 bases, the J end lost 8 bases, and 16 bases lay between the germline ends. The CDR3 contains 15 residues. Germline-derived CDR1 and CDR2 are MGHRA and YSYEKL. The CDR3, as DNA: TGCGCCAGCAGCCAAGAAGGTTTGAGGGGCGCAGGCTACACCTTC. Protein product: CASSQEGLRGAGYTF.

V gene TRBV25-1 combines with J gene TRBJ2-7, with 7 bases matching TRBD2. The germline V gene encodes CDR1 MGHDK and CDR2 SYGVNS. The trim removed 2 bases at V and 0 bases at J, leaving 13 bases unmatched. This CDR3 contains 18 residues. The CDR3 DNA is TGTGCCAGCAGTGAAAGGATTAGCGGGTTAGTGAGCTCCTACGAGCAGTACTTC. The encoded protein is CASSERISGLVSSYEQYF.

The chain joins TRBV29-1 to TRBJ1-1; D is possibly TRBD1 (5 bases). The germline V and J ends were trimmed by 4 bases and 3 bases, with 12 bases remaining between them. The CDR3 spans 13 residues. Looked up from germline, CDR1 is SQVTM and CDR2 is ANQGSEA. As DNA, the CDR3 is TGCAGCGTTGTATGGGGGTCGGACACTGAAGCTTTCTTT. Encoded protein: CSVVWGSDTEAFF.

This rearrangement joins TRBV13 to TRBJ2-1; tentative D call: TRBD2 (5 bases). The ends were cut back, 3 bases at V and 1 base at J, with 10 bases in the middle. Germline V gene sequence: CDR1 PRHDT, CDR2 FYEKMQ (reference sequence). The CDR3 runs to 15 residues. DNA for the CDR3: TGTGCCAGCAGCTTTCTAGCCGCTTCCTACAATGAGCAGTTCTTC. Translating it yields CASSFLAASYNEQFF. Full variable domain (remainder filled in from reference TRBV13 and TRBJ2-1): AAGVIQSPRHLIKEKRETATLKCYPIPRHDTVYWYQQGPGQDPQFLISFYEKMQSDKGSIPDRFSAQQFSDYHSELNMSSLELGDSALYFCASSFLAASYNEQFFGPGTRLTVL.

V gene TRBV7-6 combines with J gene TRBJ2-7; no reliable D call. The germline V gene encodes CDR1 SGHVS and CDR2 FNYEAQ. Trimming took off 2 bases at V and 4 bases at J, with 9 bases between the two ends. The CDR3 sequence is 13 residues long. CDR3 nucleotides: TGTGCCAGCAGCTTAAATCACCGGTACGAGCAGTACTTC. Encoded protein: CASSLNHRYEQYF.

This clone was recorded only once. The rearrangement joins TRBV5-1 to TRBJ2-7; D is perhaps TRBD1 or TRBD2 (5 bases each). The CDR3 spans 15 residues. V was trimmed by 4 bases and J by 4 bases, leaving 18 bases between them. Germline V gene sequence: CDR1 SGHRS, CDR2 YFSETQ. The CDR3 loop reads CASSPAGTGLYEQYF. The CDR3 DNA is TGCGCCAGCAGCCCCGCAGGGACCGGACTTTACGAGCAGTACTTC.

J is TRBJ2-7 and V is TRBV4-3; D might be TRBD1 or TRBD2, each matching 5 bases. Germline V gene data show CDR1 as LGHNA and CDR2 as YSLEER. The length of the CDR3 is 20 residues. V shed 3 bases and J shed 3 bases, with 30 bases lying between them. CDR3 protein: CASSHQITTHARVDIYEQYF. The CDR3, as DNA: TGCGCCAGCAGCCACCAGATTACCACCCACGCGCGGGTGGACATCTACGAGCAGTACTTC.

The V call is TRBV5-1, the J call TRBJ2-2; TRBD1 is a possible D gene (6 bases). CDR3 size: 12 residues. Trimming cost V 7 bases and J 7 bases, with 11 bases left between them. The germline V gene encodes CDR1 SGHRS and CDR2 YFSETQ. The CDR3 nucleotides are TGCGCCAGCGCCAGGGGCGGCGGGGAGCTGTTTTTT. It translates to CASARGGGELFF.

This chain connects TRBV9 to TRBJ2-7; 9 nucleotides match TRBD2. This CDR3 region has 13 residues. After removal of 7 bases from V and 1 base from J, the junction contained 3 bases not matched to a gene. CDR1 is SGDLS, CDR2 YYNGEE, per germline. The CDR3 loop reads CASGAGGSYEQYF. CDR3 in DNA: TGTGCCAGCGGTGCGGGAGGGTCCTACGAGCAGTACTTC.